Below, 18 T cell receptor beta chains from the same sample are listed, as sequenced in a study of cytomegalovirus exposure and HLA in healthy donors. The PCR was carried out with 60 Vbeta primers and 13 Jbeta primers. Sequencing used immunoSEQ multiplex PCR; TCRdb keeps in-frame clones, though not all of them. The data hold about 140,000 clones, with approximately 82% observed a single time. Sequenced: PBMCs. These receptors originate from a man in his forties or fifties in good health and CMV-seronegative.

V is TRBV5-1 and J is TRBJ2-1, with 12 bases matching TRBD2. V was pared by 5 bases and J by 0 bases, with 9 bases of the junction left unmatched. The germline V gene encodes CDR1 SGHRS and CDR2 YFSETQ. This CDR3 contains 18 residues. The CDR3 protein is CASSLRSSGGASYNEQFF. The CDR3 nucleotides read TGCGCCAGCAGTTTGCGGTCTAGCGGGGGGGCCTCCTACAATGAGCAGTTCTTC.

This clone was detected only once. The chain joins TRBV5-4 to TRBJ1-3, with TRBD1 matching 7 bases. The CDR3 is made up of 15 amino acids. Trimming took 4 bases from V and 3 from J; bases not matched to a gene: 7. Per germline, CDR1 SGHNT and CDR2 YYREEE (reference sequence). DNA of the CDR3: TGTGCCAGCAGCCCTTCAGGGGGTGGTGGAAACACCATATATTTT. Translation gives CASSPSGGGGNTIYF.

This clone was seen once. The chain links TRBV19 to TRBJ1-5; 9 nucleotides match TRBD1. CDR1 is LNHDA, CDR2 SQIVND, per germline (reference sequence). The length of the CDR3 is 16 residues. Trimming at V came to 5 bases and at J to 3 bases, leaving 8 bases not matched to a gene. The CDR3 nucleotides are TGTGCCAGTAGTCCGTGGACAGGGGCGATCAATCAGCCCCAGCATTTT. Translating it yields CASSPWTGAINQPQHF.

CDR3 sequence: CARVRPQGITRDTEAFF. CDR3 DNA sequence: TGTGCCAGGGTTCGCCCACAGGGTATAACTAGGGACACTGAAGCTTTCTTT. The rearrangement uses TRBV2 and TRBJ1-1, with D tentatively TRBD1 (6 bases). Germline V gives CDR1 SNHLY, CDR2 FYNNEI. V lost 9 bases and J lost 3, with 26 bases in between. The CDR3 is 17 amino acids.

The rearrangement joins TRBV6-5 to TRBJ1-1; D ambiguous. CDR1 and CDR2 from the germline V gene are MNHEY and SVGAGI. The CDR3 is 11 residues long. Trimming took 5 bases from V and 4 from J, leaving 5 bases between them. DNA of the CDR3: TGTGCCAGCAGTGGGAGCACTGAAGCTTTCTTT. This encodes CASSGSTEAFF.

This clone came up a few times. The V gene is TRBV5-5, the J gene TRBJ2-1; D gene unclear. Germline V gene sequence: CDR1 SGHKS, CDR2 YYEKEE (reference sequence). The CDR3 is 13 amino acids. V lost 2 bases to trimming and J lost 6 bases, with 9 bases between them. Written as DNA, the CDR3 is TGTGCCAGCAGCTTTAGAACTTTCAATGAGCAGTTCTTC. Protein: CASSFRTFNEQFF.

The CDR3 DNA reads TGTGCCGGAGCGGGGCCCGCGAACACCGGGGAGCTGTTTTTT. Protein: CAGAGPANTGELFF. The chain links TRBV28 to TRBJ2-2; 7 nucleotides align to TRBD2. The CDR3 is 14 amino acids. The germline gives CDR1 MDHEN, CDR2 SYDVKM. V shed 11 bases, J shed 0 bases, and the junction held 6 bases outside the gene matches.

In this sample, this clone turned up a few times. The rearrangement links TRBV7-6 to TRBJ1-1, with a possible D match to TRBD1 (6 bases). The CDR3 loop spans 13 amino acids. The V and J ends lost 5 bases and 3 bases respectively, with 10 bases between them. Germline V gene lookup returns CDR1 SGHVS and CDR2 FNYEAQ. The CDR3 DNA reads TGTGCCAGCAGCCCCGACAGGTACACTGAAGCTTTCTTT. This sequence encodes CASSPDRYTEAFF.

The table lists this clone with a count of one. The J gene is TRBJ2-2, the V gene TRBV2; possible D gene TRBD1, 6 bases. The CDR3 runs to 16 residues. Trimming took 1 base from V and 5 from J, leaving 14 bases between them. Per the germline V gene, CDR1 is SNHLY and CDR2 is FYNNEI. This CDR3 reads CASSEGNRAGTGELFF. For the CDR3, the DNA is TGTGCCAGCAGTGAAGGGAACAGGGCAGGGACCGGGGAGCTGTTTTTT.

The chain couples TRBV5-1 to TRBJ1-6, with TRBD1 matching 9 bases. With V trimmed by 4 bases and J by 8 bases, 4 bases remained unmatched. CDR1 is SGHRS and CDR2 is YFSETQ in the germline V gene. The CDR3 covers 14 residues. This CDR3 is CASSLDRGYSPLHF. CDR3 DNA sequence: TGCGCCAGCAGCCTGGACAGGGGCTATTCACCCCTCCACTTT.

The sample holds a few counts of this clone. This chain links TRBV25-1 with TRBJ2-7, with no clear D. The CDR3 extends over 12 amino acids. With 5 bases removed from V and 3 bases from J, the gap between germline ends came to 8 bases. In germline, CDR1 is MGHDK, CDR2 SYGVNS. CDR3 nucleotide sequence: TGTGCCAGCAGTCTGCAGAACTACGAGCAGTACTTC. Residues: CASSLQNYEQYF.

The chain is built from TRBV11-1 and TRBJ1-2; D not certain. Germline-derived CDR1 and CDR2 are SGHAT and FQDESV (reference sequence). CDR3 size: 12 residues. Trimming took off 5 bases at V and 0 bases at J, with 4 bases between the two ends. In DNA form, the CDR3 reads TGTGCCAGCAGCCAGGCTAACTATGGCTACACCTTC. Translated, it gives CASSQANYGYTF.

CDR3 DNA: TGTGCCAGCAGTTTCCGGTCCTACGAGCAGTACTTC. Translated: CASSFRSYEQYF. The chain joins TRBV6-6 to TRBJ2-7; unclear D gene. This CDR3 is 12 amino acids long. V lost 4 bases and J lost 1, with 5 bases in between. The germline V gene has CDR1 MNHNY and CDR2 SVGAGI (reference sequence).

The chain recombines TRBV4-2 with TRBJ1-1; D possibly corresponds to TRBD1 (5 bases). The CDR3 runs 16 residues. Germline V gene lookup returns CDR1 LGHNA and CDR2 YNFKEQ. V gave up 1 base and J gave up 1 base, with 13 bases separating them. The CDR3 spells CASSQVAGHPNTEAFF. As DNA, the CDR3 is TGTGCCAGCAGCCAAGTGGCTGGACATCCGAACACTGAAGCTTTCTTT.

The chain links TRBV7-8 to TRBJ1-2; the D is unclear. V lost 5 bases, J lost 7 bases, and 14 bases lay in between. The CDR3 is 13 residues long. Looked up from germline, CDR1 is SGHVS and CDR2 is FQNEAQ. CDR3 in amino acids: CASSQLIGGGYTF. The CDR3 coding sequence is TGTGCCAGCAGCCAGCTGATCGGAGGTGGCTACACCTTC.

The DNA of the CDR3 is TGTGCCTGGAGTGTAGTATACGAGCAGTACTTC. Its protein product is CAWSVVYEQYF. The chain recombines TRBV30 with TRBJ2-5; D unclear. The J call may be faulty, since TRBJ2-7 better matches the DNA end. Germline-derived CDR1 and CDR2 are GTSNPN and SVGIG (reference sequence). The CDR3 is 11 residues long.

The chain links TRBV6-5 to TRBJ2-2; D not certain. Between the trimmed V and J ends, which lost 0 bases and 5 bases, there was a span of 10 bases. Germline V CDR1 and CDR2: MNHEY, SVGAGI. This CDR3 spans 15 amino acids. CDR3 nucleotide sequence: TGTGCCAGCAGTTACTCGAATCGTCGGACCGGGGAGCTGTTTTTT. Its protein product is CASSYSNRRTGELFF.

This sequence joins TRBV27 and TRBJ2-7; D gene ambiguous. CDR3 length: 14 residues. From germline, CDR1 is MNHEY and CDR2 SMNVEV (reference sequence). The germline V and J ends were trimmed by 6 bases and 3 bases, with 15 bases remaining between them. CDR3 loop: CASRSLRPHYEQYF. The CDR3 DNA reads as TGTGCCAGCAGGTCCTTACGCCCACACTACGAGCAGTACTTC.